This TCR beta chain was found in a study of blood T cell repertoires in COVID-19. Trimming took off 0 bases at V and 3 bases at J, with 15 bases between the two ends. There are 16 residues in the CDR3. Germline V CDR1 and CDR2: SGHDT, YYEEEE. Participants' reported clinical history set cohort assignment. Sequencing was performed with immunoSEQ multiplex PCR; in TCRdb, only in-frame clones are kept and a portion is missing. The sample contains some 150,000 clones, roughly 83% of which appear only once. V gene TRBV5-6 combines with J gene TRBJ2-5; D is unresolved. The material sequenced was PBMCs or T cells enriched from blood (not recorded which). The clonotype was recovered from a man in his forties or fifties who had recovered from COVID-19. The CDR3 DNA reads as TGTGCCAGCAGCTTGGCCGTGGGCGACCCGAAAGAGACCCAGTACTTC. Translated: CASSLAVGDPKETQYF.